A single sample gave rise to the 12 T cell receptor beta chains below, sequenced in a study of cytomegalovirus exposure and HLA in healthy donors (dated by TCRdb to about 2017). Receptors were amplified or captured by the immunoSEQ multiplex PCR assay. A mixture of 60 forward primers for TCR Vbeta segments and 13 reverse primers for TCR Jbeta segments was used in the multiplex PCR. The table was pulled from immuneACCESS by TCRdb, which kept in-frame rearrangements only. Such tables lose some clones; where checked, under half of the loss comes from unresolved V genes, and the rest has no known cause. The sample data list some 190,000 clones, and 65% to 80% of these were observed just once. The ten largest clones represent approximately 1% of the sample. Sequencing was carried out using PBMCs. The receptors shown here come from a woman aged 35 to 49 in good health and CMV-seronegative.

The chain joins TRBV5-1 to TRBJ1-2; 8 bases are shared with TRBD1. This CDR3 contains 13 residues. With V trimmed by 3 bases and J by 8 bases, 6 bases remained unmatched. Germline values: CDR1 SGHRS, CDR2 YFSETQ. The CDR3 coding sequence is TGCGCCAGCAGCTCGACAGGGGTTTACGGCTACACCTTC. This encodes CASSSTGVYGYTF.

The chain links TRBV4-1 to TRBJ2-5; TRBD2 aligns across 7 bases. Per the germline V gene, CDR1 is MGHRA and CDR2 is YSYEKL. V gave up 4 bases and J gave up 4 bases; unmatched junction bases: 3. The CDR3 covers 13 residues. The CDR3 nucleotides are TGCGCCAGCAGCCCTAGCGGAGCAGAGACCCAGTACTTC. This sequence encodes CASSPSGAETQYF.

This clone was observed once. The V and J genes are TRBV10-3 and TRBJ2-1, with 9 bases fitting TRBD2. V lost 0 bases to trimming and J lost 2 bases; unmatched junction nucleotides: 2. The CDR3 sequence is 16 residues long. Germline V CDR1 and CDR2: ENHRY, SYGVKD. The CDR3 reads CAISESIAGAYNEQFF. CDR3 coding DNA: TGTGCCATCAGTGAGTCGATAGCGGGAGCCTACAATGAGCAGTTCTTC.

This clone was found once. V usage is TRBV7-3 and J usage is TRBJ2-1, with 11 bases identical to TRBD2. V was pared by 5 bases and J by 5 bases, with 8 bases of the junction left unmatched. The CDR3 sequence is 16 residues long. CDR1 SGHTA and CDR2 FQGTGA come from the germline V gene. This chain's CDR3 is CASSVPGLAADNEQFF. CDR3 nucleotide sequence: TGTGCCAGCAGCGTGCCGGGACTAGCGGCCGACAATGAGCAGTTCTTC.

V is TRBV30 and J is TRBJ2-7; TRBD1 might be the D (6 bases). The germline CDR1 and CDR2 sequences are GTSNPN and SVGIG (reference sequence). The length of the CDR3 is 12 residues. The germline V and J ends were trimmed by 8 bases and 6 bases, with 17 bases remaining between them. The CDR3 reads CAADSLYGEQYF. In nucleotides, the CDR3 is TGTGCCGCGGACAGCCTCTATGGCGAGCAGTACTTC.

The chain carries TRBV19 and TRBJ1-3, with D unresolved. The CDR3 is made up of 13 amino acids. The germline V and J ends were trimmed by 2 bases and 3 bases, with 5 bases remaining between them. Germline CDR1 and CDR2: LNHDA and SQIVND (reference sequence). Written as DNA, the CDR3 is TGTGCCAGTAGTATAAGCCTTGGAAACACCATATATTTT. It yields the protein CASSISLGNTIYF. The variable domain in full, with the rest retrieved from reference TRBV19 and TRBJ1-3, is DGGITQSPKYLFRKEGQNVTLSCEQNLNHDAMYWYRQDPGQGLRLIYYSQIVNDFQKGDIAEGYSVSREKKESFPLTVTSAQKNPTAFYLCASSISLGNTIYFGEGSWLTVV.

The chain joins TRBV4-1 to TRBJ2-1; D unclear. CDR3 size: 12 residues. With 4 bases removed from V and 4 bases from J, the gap between germline ends came to 5 bases. Germline CDR1 MGHRA, CDR2 YSYEKL. CDR3 protein: CASSPRYNEQFF. DNA of the CDR3: TGCGCCAGCAGCCCACGGTACAATGAGCAGTTCTTC.

The CDR3 is CASVTDTNTEAFF. CDR3 DNA: TGTGCCAGCGTCACGGACACGAACACTGAAGCTTTCTTT. The V call is TRBV6-5, the J call TRBJ1-1; TRBD1 is a possible D gene (5 bases). The CDR3 consists of 13 residues. Trimming removed 8 bases at V and 1 base at J, with 11 bases between. Germline lookup yields CDR1 MNHEY and CDR2 SVGAGI.

The chain is built from TRBV5-1 and TRBJ2-1; 11 bases agree with TRBD2. V was clipped by 1 base and J by 8 bases; unmatched bases: 5. The CDR3 spans 15 residues. Germline V gene data show CDR1 as SGHRS and CDR2 as YFSETQ. CDR3 residues: CASSLPLAGVDEQFF. The CDR3 coding sequence is TGCGCCAGCAGCTTGCCACTAGCGGGAGTGGATGAGCAGTTCTTC.

The chain uses TRBV7-9 and TRBJ2-1; 7 positions agree with TRBD2. The CDR3 runs to 15 residues. Per the germline V gene, CDR1 is SEHNR and CDR2 is FQNEAQ (reference sequence). The trim removed 3 bases at V and 2 bases at J, leaving 4 bases unmatched. The CDR3 coding sequence is TGTGCCAGCAGCTTCGAGGGAGGGGCCTACAATGAGCAGTTCTTC. Encoded protein: CASSFEGGAYNEQFF. Using reference TRBV7-9 and TRBJ2-1 for the parts outside the CDR3, the full variable domain is DTGVSQNPRHKITKRGQNVTFRCDPISEHNRLYWYRQTLGQGPEFLTYFQNEAQLEKSRLLSDRFSAERPKGSFSTLEIQRTEQGDSAMYLCASSFEGGAYNEQFFGPGTRLTVL.

For this clone: Other DNA sequences from this sample encode an identical CDR3 as well. V is TRBV7-2 and J is TRBJ2-1; 9 bases agree with TRBD2. Germline V gives CDR1 SGHTA, CDR2 FQGNSA. The CDR3 extends over 11 amino acids. After removal of 4 bases from V and 15 bases from J, the junction contained 4 bases not matched to a gene. CDR3 amino acids: CASSSGLALFF. The CDR3 DNA sequence: TGTGCCAGCAGCTCGGGACTAGCTCTGTTCTTC. The entire variable domain, with the rest obtained from reference TRBV7-2 and TRBJ2-1, is as follows: GAGVSQSPSNKVTEKGKDVELRCDPISGHTALYWYRQSLGQGLEFLIYFQGNSAPDKSGLPSDRFSAERTGGSVSTLTIQRTQQEDSAVYLCASSSGLALFFGPGTRLTVL.

The gene calls are TRBV21-1 and TRBJ1-1; the listed D gene, TRBD1, was not tested against the DNA. TRBV21-1 is shown as a pseudogene. The CDR3 extends over 15 amino acids. The CDR3 DNA is TGTGCCAGCAGCAAAGAGGACAGGGGGATAAGTGAAGCTTTCTTT. This translates into CASSKEDRGISEAFF.